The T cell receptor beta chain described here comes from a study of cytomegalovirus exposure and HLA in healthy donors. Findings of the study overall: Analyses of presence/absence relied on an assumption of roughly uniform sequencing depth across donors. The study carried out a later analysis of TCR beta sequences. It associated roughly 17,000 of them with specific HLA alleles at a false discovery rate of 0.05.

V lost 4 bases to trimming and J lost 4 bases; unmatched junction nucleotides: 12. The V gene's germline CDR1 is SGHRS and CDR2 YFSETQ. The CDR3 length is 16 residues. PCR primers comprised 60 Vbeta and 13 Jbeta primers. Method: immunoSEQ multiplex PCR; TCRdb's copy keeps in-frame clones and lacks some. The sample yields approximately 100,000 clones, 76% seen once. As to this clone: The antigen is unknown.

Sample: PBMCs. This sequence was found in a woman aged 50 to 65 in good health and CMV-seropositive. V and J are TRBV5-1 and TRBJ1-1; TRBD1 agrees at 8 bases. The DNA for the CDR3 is TGCGCCAGCAGCCTTCGGACAGGGAAGGTGGGCACTGAAGCTTTCTTT. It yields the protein CASSLRTGKVGTEAFF.